Below are 23 T cell receptor beta chains sequenced from a single sample in a study of cytomegalovirus exposure and HLA in healthy donors. PCR primers comprised 60 Vbeta and 13 Jbeta primers. The assay was immunoSEQ multiplex PCR, and TCRdb's table has in-frame clones only and misses some. This table holds roughly 220,000 clones, around four fifths found once. Sequencing used PBMCs. These receptors came from a woman in her thirties or forties in good health and CMV-seronegative.

The DNA of the CDR3 is TGCAGCGTTAACGGACTAGCGTCCACCCAAATCTCCTACAATGAGCAGTTCTTC. This translates into CSVNGLASTQISYNEQFF. V and J are TRBV29-1 and TRBJ2-1, with TRBD2 identical over 9 bases. J lost 0 bases, V lost 5 bases, and 14 bases had no gene match. Looked up from germline, CDR1 is SQVTM and CDR2 is ANQGSEA. The CDR3 consists of 18 residues.

This sequence joins TRBV27 and TRBJ2-6; unclear D gene. This CDR3 contains 15 residues. In germline, CDR1 is MNHEY, CDR2 SMNVEV (reference sequence). Trimming stripped 6 bases from V and 2 bases from J, with 11 bases between. The CDR3 is CASRVTVAGANVLTF. In DNA, the CDR3 is TGTGCCAGCAGGGTAACAGTTGCTGGGGCCAACGTCCTGACTTTC. The full variable domain, in which reference TRBV27 and TRBJ2-6 provide the parts outside the CDR3, is EAQVTQNPRYLITVTGKKLTVTCSQNMNHEYMSWYRQDPGLGLRQIYYSMNVEVTDKGDVPEGYKVSRKEKRNFPLILESPSPNQTSLYFCASRVTVAGANVLTFGAGSRLTVL.

V and J are TRBV6-6 and TRBJ1-2; TRBD1 aligns across 9 bases. Unmatched junction bases numbered 3, after V lost 5 bases and J lost 2 bases. The CDR3 is 14 amino acids. The germline V gene encodes CDR1 MNHNY and CDR2 SVGAGI (reference sequence). This chain's CDR3 is CASSGGQGNYGYTF. The CDR3 nucleotides are TGTGCCAGCAGTGGGGGACAGGGAAACTATGGCTACACCTTC.

The chain recombines TRBV4-2 with TRBJ1-2; no definite D call. The V end was cut by 7 bases, the J end by 6 bases, with 21 bases between. The CDR3 has 15 amino acids. Germline CDR1 and CDR2: LGHNA and YNFKEQ. CDR3 nucleotides: TGTGCCAGCAAGACCGGGCCAGAGAGCGGTCATGGCTACACCTTC. Translation gives CASKTGPESGHGYTF.

The CDR3 loop is CASSSPSGKVDEQFF. Written as DNA, the CDR3 is TGCGCCAGCAGCTCACCTAGCGGGAAGGTGGATGAGCAGTTCTTC. This chain joins TRBV5-1 and TRBJ2-1; 9 nucleotides align to TRBD2. The CDR3 has 15 residues. V shed 3 bases and J 8 bases; nucleotides not matched to a gene: 9. Germline CDR1 reads SGHRS; CDR2 reads YFSETQ.

The chain combines TRBV6-1 with TRBJ1-2; the match to TRBD1 covers 11 bases. The CDR3 is 13 amino acids. The germline CDR1 and CDR2 sequences are MNHNS and SASEGT. The ends lost 9 bases at V and 4 bases at J; junction bases unmatched: 4. CDR3 in DNA: TGTGCCAGTAGGACAGGGGGCAGCTATGGCTACACCTTC. It specifies CASRTGGSYGYTF.

The chain recombines TRBV7-3 with TRBJ2-7; D is uncertain. Germline values: CDR1 SGHTA, CDR2 FQGTGA. This CDR3 has 13 residues. V was trimmed by 4 bases and J by 6 bases, leaving 13 bases between them. The CDR3 is CASSSTPSVEQYF. The CDR3, as DNA: TGTGCCAGCAGCTCCACCCCCTCGGTCGAGCAGTACTTC.

This chain links TRBV5-1 with TRBJ2-1; 14 bases are a match to TRBD2. The CDR3 length is 16 residues. Germline V gives CDR1 SGHRS, CDR2 YFSETQ. The junction had 10 bases not matched to a gene; V was cut back by 4 bases and J by 10 bases. The DNA for the CDR3 is TGCGCCAGCAGCCCGCCGGGACTAGCGGGAGTAAAGGAGCAGTTCTTC. This gives the protein CASSPPGLAGVKEQFF.

The chain couples TRBV19 to TRBJ1-1; possibly TRBD1 for D (5 bases). Germline CDR1 and CDR2: LNHDA and SQIVND (reference sequence). This CDR3 has 14 amino acids. Trimming pared 2 bases from V and 1 base from J, leaving 8 bases between. The CDR3 DNA reads TGTGCCAGTAGTATATATGGGGCGAACACTGAAGCTTTCTTT. As protein: CASSIYGANTEAFF.

The chain is built from TRBV5-6 and TRBJ2-5, with TRBD2 matching over 7 bases. This CDR3 has 12 amino acids. CDR1 and CDR2 (germline): SGHDT, YYEEEE. The junction had 9 bases not matched to a gene; V was cut back by 2 bases and J by 14 bases. The CDR3 bases are TGTGCCAGCAGCTTCTCGACCGGGACTACATACTTC. This sequence encodes CASSFSTGTTYF.

The V and J genes are TRBV2 and TRBJ1-5; 12 bases fit TRBD1. Looked up from germline, CDR1 is SNHLY and CDR2 is FYNNEI. The CDR3 runs 15 residues. Losses at the gene ends were 4 bases for V and 6 bases for J; bases not matched to a gene: 4. CDR3 nucleotides: TGTGCCAGCAGTGCCGGGACAGGGGGCCGTCAGCCCCAGCATTTT. Protein: CASSAGTGGRQPQHF.

The chain uses TRBV19 and TRBJ2-1; 11 nucleotides align to TRBD2. Looked up from germline, CDR1 is LNHDA and CDR2 is SQIVND (reference sequence). The V and J ends lost 3 bases and 7 bases, in that order; junction bases with no gene match: 2. The CDR3 length is 14 residues. CDR3 nucleotide sequence: TGTGCCAGTAGTATTACTAGCGGGAGAAATGAGCAGTTCTTC. Protein: CASSITSGRNEQFF.

The rearrangement joins TRBV6-6 to TRBJ2-7, with D tentatively TRBD2 (5 bases). The CDR3 has 16 amino acids. Germline lookup yields CDR1 MNHNY and CDR2 SVGAGI (reference sequence). Trimming removed 0 bases at V and 3 bases at J, with 15 bases between. In DNA, the CDR3 is TGTGCCAGCAGTTACTCACTGCGGCGGGCCGACTACGAGCAGTACTTC. Amino acid sequence: CASSYSLRRADYEQYF.

The chain is built from TRBV27 and TRBJ1-2; TRBD1 matches at 8 bases. V was clipped by 6 bases and J by 7 bases; unmatched bases: 10. Germline values: CDR1 MNHEY, CDR2 SMNVEV (reference sequence). The CDR3 length is 14 residues. As DNA, the CDR3 is TGTGCCAGCAGCCAAGGACAGGGATGGTTTGGCTACACCTTC. Translated: CASSQGQGWFGYTF.

The chain employs TRBV7-3 and TRBJ2-3; TRBD2 is a possible D gene (7 bases). The V end lost 2 bases, the J end lost 3 bases, and 9 bases lay between the germline ends. The CDR3 extends over 14 amino acids. Germline V gene sequence: CDR1 SGHTA, CDR2 FQGTGA. The CDR3 loop is CASSLGGATDTQYF. CDR3 nucleotide sequence: TGTGCCAGCAGCTTAGGGGGGGCTACAGATACGCAGTATTTT.

This rearrangement joins TRBV5-1 to TRBJ2-6, with 7 bases lining up with TRBD2. Germline lookup yields CDR1 SGHRS and CDR2 YFSETQ. CDR3 length equals 15 residues. The ends lost 4 bases at V and 4 bases at J; junction bases unmatched: 5. CDR3 nucleotides: TGCGCCAGCAGCGGCGGGGGAGCCGGGGCCAACGTCCTGACTTTC. Its protein is CASSGGGAGANVLTF.

V is TRBV5-1 and J is TRBJ1-1, with D perhaps matching TRBD1 (5 bases). The CDR3 is 14 residues long. The germline gives CDR1 SGHRS, CDR2 YFSETQ. V gave up 6 bases and J gave up 1 base, with 13 bases separating them. CDR3 nucleotide sequence: TGCGCCAGCATGAATGGGGGGAGGAACACTGAAGCTTTCTTT. This sequence encodes CASMNGGRNTEAFF. The variable domain in full, with the rest retrieved from reference TRBV5-1 and TRBJ1-1, is KAGVTQTPRYLIKTRGQQVTLSCSPISGHRSVSWYQQTPGQGLQFLFEYFSETQRNKGNFPGRFSGRQFSNSRSEMNVSTLELGDSALYLCASMNGGRNTEAFFGQGTRLTVV.

The chain has TRBV10-3 and TRBJ2-7; D remains unclear. Germline values: CDR1 ENHRY, CDR2 SYGVKD. This CDR3 has 14 residues. The V gene lost 0 bases and the J gene lost 3 bases, with 9 bases spanning the gap. This chain's CDR3 is CAISESVGRYEQYF. The CDR3 region has the DNA TGTGCCATCAGTGAGTCAGTTGGCCGCTACGAGCAGTACTTC.

This chain links TRBV9 with TRBJ2-5; 14 nucleotides match TRBD2. Germline V gene lookup returns CDR1 SGDLS and CDR2 YYNGEE. The CDR3 is 17 amino acids. The V gene end was trimmed by 0 bases and the J gene end by 5 bases; junction bases not matched to a gene: 6. The CDR3 region is CASSVGGLAGDLETQYF. CDR3 sequence (DNA): TGTGCCAGCAGCGTAGGGGGACTAGCGGGAGACCTTGAGACCCAGTACTTC.

V and J are TRBV2 and TRBJ2-7; 9 bases are a match to TRBD1. The CDR3 totals 12 residues. V was clipped by 6 bases and J by 9 bases; unmatched bases: 6. The V gene's germline CDR1 is SNHLY and CDR2 FYNNEI. The CDR3 sequence: CASRETGGRQYF. The CDR3 DNA sequence: TGTGCCAGCAGAGAAACAGGGGGCCGGCAGTACTTC.

V usage is TRBV6-5 and J usage is TRBJ2-7; 7 bases are a match to TRBD1. Germline loops: CDR1 MNHEY, CDR2 SVGAGI. This CDR3 is built from 15 residues. Unmatched junction bases numbered 5, after V lost 0 bases and J lost 3 bases. The CDR3 reads CASSYSMAGGYEQYF. The CDR3 region has the DNA TGTGCCAGCAGTTACTCGATGGCAGGGGGCTACGAGCAGTACTTC.

Only one count was recorded for this clone. J is TRBJ2-7 and V is TRBV27; D perhaps matches TRBD2 (5 bases). This CDR3 region has 13 residues. V lost 6 bases and J 3 bases, leaving 12 bases between the germline ends. Germline assignment: CDR1 MNHEY and CDR2 SMNVEV (reference sequence). The CDR3 sequence: CASSSSRGYEQYF. The CDR3 DNA reads as TGTGCCAGCAGCAGCTCCCGGGGCTACGAGCAGTACTTC.

A word on this clone: At one end the junction does not follow the germline gene, possibly because of a read error. This chain links TRBV7-9 with TRBJ1-1; TRBD1 aligns across 9 bases. Germline V CDR1 and CDR2: SEHNR, FQNEAQ (reference sequence). CDR3 length: 15 amino acids. In nucleotides, the CDR3 is TGTTCCAGCAGCTTGACAGGGGGGATAGCTTCTGAAGCTTTCTTT. Residues: CSSSLTGGIASEAFF.